A single sample is the source of the 20 T cell receptor beta chains below, sequenced in a study of T cells in Graves' hyperthyroidism and ophthalmopathy. TCR beta CDR3 regions were amplified from RNA transcripts. A first-round RT-PCR of the TCR CDR3 used the HTBI primer set. TCRdb recomputed calls from the multiplex PCR reads with MiXCR, one row per CDR3 protein. This table has about 210,000 distinct CDR3 sequences, roughly 17% appearing once. Sequencing was performed on blood. Every receptor here comes from a man aged 50-60 years with Graves' hyperthyroidism.

The V gene is TRBV7-8, the J gene TRBJ1-3; 7 nucleotides match TRBD1. CDR3 size: 22 residues. Germline V gene sequence: CDR1 SGHVS, CDR2 FQNEAQ. J gave up 0 bases and V 5 bases, and 25 bases lay outside the gene matches. The CDR3 region is CASSTGIRDSSLRKASGNTIYF. The CDR3 nucleotides read TGTGCCAGCAGCACGGGGATACGGGACAGCTCCTTGCGAAAAGCCTCTGGAAACACCATATATTTT.

This clonotype was observed at least ten times. The chain links TRBV12-3 or TRBV12-4 to TRBJ2-3; possible D gene TRBD1, 6 bases. This CDR3 is built from 15 residues. V was shortened by 3 bases and J by 3 bases, with 13 bases between the two germline ends. The CDR3 DNA is TGTGCCAGCAGTTTTCTGGCAGGGGTGACAGATACGCAGTATTTT. It codes for CASSFLAGVTDTQYF.

Ten or more counts support this clonotype. CDR3 DNA sequence: TGTGCCAGCAGTTACATAGGGGAATACAATCAGCCCCAGCATTTT. Translation: CASSYIGEYNQPQHF. This rearrangement joins TRBV6-2 or TRBV6-3 to TRBJ1-5; tentatively, D is TRBD1 (5 bases). Germline values: CDR1 MNHEY, CDR2 SVGEGT. This CDR3 contains 15 residues. V lost 2 bases and J lost 3, with 11 bases in between.

This clonotype has ten or more counts. V is TRBV6-2 or TRBV6-3 and J is TRBJ1-1; D may be TRBD1 (6 bases). V dropped 6 bases and J dropped 9 bases, with 14 bases sitting between them. Germline V lookup: CDR1 MNHEY, CDR2 SVGEGT. The CDR3 length is 12 residues. CDR3 coding DNA: TGTGCCAGCAGCTCAAGACAGGTTCAAGCTTTCTTT. Residues: CASSSRQVQAFF.

The sample holds a few counts of this clonotype. This may stem from a read error, because a much larger clone lies one nucleotide away. The chain carries TRBV6-1 and TRBJ2-3, with 8 bases identical to TRBD1. The CDR3 loop spans 13 amino acids. Germline V gives CDR1 MNHNS, CDR2 SASEGT. With V trimmed by 8 bases and J by 3 bases, 4 bases remained unmatched. For the CDR3, the DNA is TGTGCCAGCGGTGGACAGGGTACAGATACGCAGTATTTT. This sequence encodes CASGGQGTDTQYF.

This clonotype was detected only a few times. The chain links TRBV3-1 to TRBJ2-5, with D possibly matching TRBD2 (6 bases). Trimming took off 1 base at V and 2 bases at J, with 11 bases between the two ends. The CDR3 consists of 15 residues. CDR1 and CDR2 (germline): LGHDT, YNNKEL (reference sequence). The CDR3 DNA is TGTGCCAGCAGCCAAGGGCGTAGCGGACAAGAGACCCAGTACTTC. It yields the protein CASSQGRSGQETQYF.

In its sample, this clonotype was seen many times. The CDR3 protein is CSPGQGVDEQYF. The CDR3 DNA sequence: TGCAGTCCGGGACAGGGAGTTGACGAGCAGTACTTC. The chain has TRBV20-1 and TRBJ2-7, with 9 bases aligning to TRBD1. Per the germline V gene, CDR1 is DFQATT and CDR2 is SNEGSKA (reference sequence). V gave up 8 bases and J gave up 5 bases; unmatched junction bases: 7. This CDR3 region has 12 residues.

The table lists this clonotype with many counts. The CDR3 reads CASSARQGTARNTIYF. For the CDR3, the DNA is TGTGCCAGCAGCGCGAGACAGGGAACTGCAAGAAACACCATATATTTT. The V and J genes are TRBV11-3 and TRBJ1-3, with 7 bases fitting TRBD1. The CDR3 length is 16 residues. The J segment lost 5 bases and the V segment lost 5 bases, leaving 12 bases of the junction unmatched. Per germline, CDR1 SGHNT and CDR2 YENEEA.

On this clonotype: Just one base apart from a much larger clone, this may be a read error. CDR3 amino acids: CASRGGVTNEQFF. For the CDR3, the DNA is TGTGCCAGCAGGGGGGGGGTTACGAATGAGCAGTTCTTC. V usage is TRBV13 and J usage is TRBJ2-1; 7 nucleotides line up with TRBD2. V shed 6 bases and J 7 bases; nucleotides not matched to a gene: 6. Germline CDR1 reads PRHDT; CDR2 reads FYEKMQ (reference sequence). There are 13 residues in the CDR3. The full variable domain, in which reference TRBV13 and TRBJ2-1 provide the parts outside the CDR3, is AAGVIQSPRHLIKEKRETATLKCYPIPRHDTVYWYQQGPGQDPQFLISFYEKMQSDKGSIPDRFSAQQFSDYHSELNMSSLELGDSALYFCASRGGVTNEQFFGPGTRLTVL.

Worth noting for this clonotype: A much more abundant neighbour one base away suggests this may be a read error. The chain employs TRBV7-8 and TRBJ2-5, with D possibly being TRBD2 (6 bases). CDR3 length: 15 residues. Trimming left V 5 bases short and J 4 bases short, with 17 bases between. Germline CDR1 and CDR2: SGHVS and FQNEAQ. CDR3 sequence (DNA): TGTGCCAGCAGCACCCTGTGGGAGGTGGGAGAGACCCAGTACTTC. Protein sequence: CASSTLWEVGETQYF. Drawing the rest from reference TRBV7-8 and TRBJ2-5, the complete variable domain is GAGVSQSPRYKVAKRGQDVALRCDPISGHVSLFWYQQALGQGPEFLTYFQNEAQLDKSGLPSDRFFAERPEGSVSTLKIQRTQQEDSAVYLCASSTLWEVGETQYFGPGTRLLVL.

This clonotype was detected a few times. The chain couples TRBV5-1 to TRBJ2-2; the match to TRBD2 covers 7 bases. CDR1 and CDR2 from the germline V gene are SGHRS and YFSETQ. The CDR3 has 16 residues. Unmatched junction bases numbered 9, after V lost 0 bases and J lost 7 bases. Here the CDR3 reads CASSLASGGGNGELFF. The DNA of the CDR3 is TGCGCCAGCAGCTTGGCTAGCGGAGGAGGCAACGGGGAGCTGTTTTTT.

The chain has TRBV20-1 and TRBJ2-5, with D unclear. The V gene's germline CDR1 is DFQATT and CDR2 SNEGSKA (reference sequence). V was cut by 2 bases and J by 4 bases, with 11 bases left in between. This CDR3 is 13 amino acids long. CDR3 in DNA: TGCAGTGCTAGACCTAAAAAGGGAGAGACCCAGTACTTC. Residues: CSARPKKGETQYF.

V and J are TRBV5-1 and TRBJ2-7, with 8 bases matching TRBD1. Germline V gene data show CDR1 as SGHRS and CDR2 as YFSETQ. The trim removed 1 base at V and 4 bases at J, leaving 13 bases unmatched. CDR3 length equals 17 residues. The CDR3 nucleotides read TGCGCCAGCAGCTTGATATGGGCCCAGGGGGCGCGGTACGAGCAGTACTTC. Translating it yields CASSLIWAQGARYEQYF.

There are a few counts of this clonotype. The chain employs TRBV7-9 and TRBJ2-5; D tentatively reads TRBD1 or TRBD2 (6 bases each). The CDR3 runs to 15 residues. V was trimmed by 1 base and J by 4 bases, leaving 13 bases between them. From germline, CDR1 is SEHNR and CDR2 FQNEAQ (reference sequence). The CDR3 sequence is CASSLGGAIGETQYF. The DNA for the CDR3 is TGTGCCAGCAGCTTAGGGGGGGCGATCGGAGAGACCCAGTACTTC. Filled out from reference TRBV7-9 and TRBJ2-5, the complete variable domain reads DTGVSQNPRHKITKRGQNVTFRCDPISEHNRLYWYRQTLGQGPEFLTYFQNEAQLEKSRLLSDRFSAERPKGSFSTLEIQRTEQGDSAMYLCASSLGGAIGETQYFGPGTRLLVL.

This clonotype was picked up a small number of times. The V and J genes are TRBV7-6 and TRBJ1-1; D is unclear. In germline, CDR1 is SGHVS, CDR2 FNYEAQ. CDR3 length equals 13 residues. Deletions cut 2 bases from V and 1 base from J, with 5 bases between. The CDR3 coding sequence is TGTGCCAGCAGCTTAAACAAGAACACTGAAGCTTTCTTT. Translating it yields CASSLNKNTEAFF.

About this clonotype itself: A read error may be the cause here, since a much bigger clone is one base away. The rearrangement joins TRBV7-9 to TRBJ2-5, with D perhaps matching TRBD1 (6 bases). This CDR3 comprises 13 residues. V was clipped by 6 bases and J by 7 bases, with 15 bases between them. Looked up from germline, CDR1 is SEHNR and CDR2 is FQNEAQ (reference sequence). CDR3 sequence (DNA): TGTGCCAGCAGACCCCGGGACACCATGACCCAGTACTTC. Its translation: CASRPRDTMTQYF.

In this sample, this clonotype turned up many times. The chain carries TRBV24-1 and TRBJ2-3, with 11 bases that match TRBD2. This CDR3 has 17 residues. V dropped 4 bases and J dropped 0; count of bases not matched to a gene: 5. Germline CDR1 reads KGHDR; CDR2 reads SFDVKD. The CDR3 reads CATSDPGLAGSTDTQYF. The CDR3 region has the DNA TGTGCCACCAGTGACCCCGGACTAGCGGGTAGCACAGATACGCAGTATTTT.

This clonotype has a handful of counts. This chain links TRBV2 with TRBJ2-7; D possibly corresponds to TRBD2 (5 bases). CDR1 and CDR2 from the germline V gene are SNHLY and FYNNEI. Trimming took 4 bases from V and 6 from J, leaving 16 bases between them. The CDR3 sequence is 14 residues long. In nucleotides, the CDR3 is TGTGCCAGCAGTGTATTCCTCCCGGGGATCGAGCAGTACTTC. Its protein product is CASSVFLPGIEQYF.

This rearrangement joins TRBV6-5 to TRBJ2-6; D may be TRBD2 (6 bases). CDR1 MNHEY and CDR2 SVGAGI come from the germline V gene. The CDR3 spans 17 residues. The V end was cut by 2 bases, the J end by 0 bases, with 11 bases between. CDR3 sequence: CASSYGGTPSGANVLTF. The CDR3 DNA reads as TGTGCCAGCAGTTACGGAGGGACCCCCTCTGGGGCCAACGTCCTGACTTTC.

The sample holds a few counts of this clonotype. This chain uses TRBV30 with TRBJ2-3, with 10 bases matching TRBD2. Trimming removed 0 bases from V and 6 bases from J; junction bases left unmatched: 9. The CDR3 spans 16 residues. Germline CDR1 reads GTSNPN; CDR2 reads SVGIG (reference sequence). The CDR3 nucleotides are TGTGCCTGGAGTGTAGGGTTAGCGGGAGGTTTTGATACGCAGTATTTT. Its translation: CAWSVGLAGGFDTQYF.